This T cell receptor beta chain comes out of a study of blood T cells in healthy people across ages (dated by TCRdb to between 2015 and 2017). In terms of the full investigation: Template switching captured roughly one uniquely barcoded TCR beta cDNA molecule per two T cells in model experiments. The donors were split into four age groups: young (average 16 years), middle-aged (more than 35), aged (approximately 59) and long-lived (roughly 80). Donors of different ages were randomly distributed across sequencing lanes to avoid experimental bias. To track age-related changes in TCR beta repertoire diversity, the study relied on deep sequencing normalized with unique cDNA molecular identifiers. Two additional independent replicas of 1 million unique cDNA reads from the same blood draw were analyzed for two donors (one aged 18 to 29 and one aged 80 or older).

Summary of the overall study and its limitations: Estimates of total diversity based on one million sequenced T cells were regarded as lower bounds and as underestimates. A strong correlation was found between observed TCR beta diversity and the percentage of naive T cells measured by flow cytometry. The long-lived group showed more naive CD4+ T cells, fewer expanded clones and increased TCR diversity than the aged group, suggesting age selection. Observed TCR beta diversity per million T cells fell roughly linearly with age, and a significant reduction was already apparent by age approximately 41. Donor CMV infection status was unknown, potentially confounding age-related changes in expanded clonotypes. Since profiling was done on bulk unsorted PBMCs, naive and antigen-experienced compartments could not be conclusively compared.

For this clonotype: The clone's antigen remains unknown. Per-nucleotide qualities are absent, and no much larger clonotype sits a single base away.

The 39 donors, aged about 6 to 95 years, were systemically healthy Caucasian individuals from Russia. Each donor gave 8 to 10 milliliters of peripheral blood, drawn into EDTA-treated Vacutainer tubes. Ficoll-Paque density-gradient centrifugation was used to isolate PBMCs, with at least 7 million per sample. Total RNA, at least 6 micrograms per sample, was extracted from PBMCs with Trizol reagent. For every donor, flow cytometry on a PBMC aliquot measured the percentage of naive CD45RAhigh/CD27high T cells. The CDR3 holds 14 amino acids from the cysteine to the phenylalanine. Kept here is only the CDR3 DNA, which spans 42 bases and is read in frame from base 1. For this chain, trimming is 6 bases at the V end and 0 bases at the J end, and the number of junction bases without a gene match is 3. CDR1 KGHSH and CDR2 LQKENI were looked up in the germline V gene. The method behind the library was 5' RACE. A second roughly 6 to 11 cycle PCR used a sample-barcoded 5' primer and a J-beta primer mix. A unique molecular identifier was introduced onto each TCR beta cDNA molecule by a template-switch 5' adaptor carrying 12 random nucleotides. Each sample yielded at least 2.5 million CDR3-containing paired-end reads. First-strand cDNA synthesis was performed from all RNA using the Mint cDNA synthesis kit, with priming by a TRBC-specific oligonucleotide. All cDNA was treated with uracil-DNA glycosylase and then went through a first 18-cycle PCR with the universal primers M1SS and BC2_uni_R. The study's processing was this. For normalization, 1 million high-quality reads were randomly selected from each sample, with every read carrying a distinct molecular identifier. Reads with shared molecular identifiers were discarded instead of being binned into consensus sequences. CDR3 identification, clonotype clustering and error correction used MiTCR with a Q25 quality threshold and the strictest error-elimination algorithm. Lower-bound total TCR beta diversity was estimated with a nonparametric unseen species model using Euler transformation. The public reads were reanalyzed by TCRdb: fastp trimming at Q25, MiXCR alignment, in-frame beta chains only. One record per CDR3 amino acid sequence lists the most common genes and DNA. For this entry, the V and J calls and clone size follow TCRdb and not the study's own pipeline. A total of 1.5 million to 2 million distinct CDR3 sequences appear in this sample, about 39% of them only once. 20% to 25% of the sample comes from the top ten.

Sequenced input: blood. The chain links TRBV18 with TRBJ2-7, with 9 junctional bases fitting TRBD2. The sequence derives from a human donor in good health. CDR3 protein: CASSPSGVSYEQYF. The nucleotide sequence is TGTGCCAGCTCTCCTAGCGGGGTCTCCTACGAGCAGTACTTC.